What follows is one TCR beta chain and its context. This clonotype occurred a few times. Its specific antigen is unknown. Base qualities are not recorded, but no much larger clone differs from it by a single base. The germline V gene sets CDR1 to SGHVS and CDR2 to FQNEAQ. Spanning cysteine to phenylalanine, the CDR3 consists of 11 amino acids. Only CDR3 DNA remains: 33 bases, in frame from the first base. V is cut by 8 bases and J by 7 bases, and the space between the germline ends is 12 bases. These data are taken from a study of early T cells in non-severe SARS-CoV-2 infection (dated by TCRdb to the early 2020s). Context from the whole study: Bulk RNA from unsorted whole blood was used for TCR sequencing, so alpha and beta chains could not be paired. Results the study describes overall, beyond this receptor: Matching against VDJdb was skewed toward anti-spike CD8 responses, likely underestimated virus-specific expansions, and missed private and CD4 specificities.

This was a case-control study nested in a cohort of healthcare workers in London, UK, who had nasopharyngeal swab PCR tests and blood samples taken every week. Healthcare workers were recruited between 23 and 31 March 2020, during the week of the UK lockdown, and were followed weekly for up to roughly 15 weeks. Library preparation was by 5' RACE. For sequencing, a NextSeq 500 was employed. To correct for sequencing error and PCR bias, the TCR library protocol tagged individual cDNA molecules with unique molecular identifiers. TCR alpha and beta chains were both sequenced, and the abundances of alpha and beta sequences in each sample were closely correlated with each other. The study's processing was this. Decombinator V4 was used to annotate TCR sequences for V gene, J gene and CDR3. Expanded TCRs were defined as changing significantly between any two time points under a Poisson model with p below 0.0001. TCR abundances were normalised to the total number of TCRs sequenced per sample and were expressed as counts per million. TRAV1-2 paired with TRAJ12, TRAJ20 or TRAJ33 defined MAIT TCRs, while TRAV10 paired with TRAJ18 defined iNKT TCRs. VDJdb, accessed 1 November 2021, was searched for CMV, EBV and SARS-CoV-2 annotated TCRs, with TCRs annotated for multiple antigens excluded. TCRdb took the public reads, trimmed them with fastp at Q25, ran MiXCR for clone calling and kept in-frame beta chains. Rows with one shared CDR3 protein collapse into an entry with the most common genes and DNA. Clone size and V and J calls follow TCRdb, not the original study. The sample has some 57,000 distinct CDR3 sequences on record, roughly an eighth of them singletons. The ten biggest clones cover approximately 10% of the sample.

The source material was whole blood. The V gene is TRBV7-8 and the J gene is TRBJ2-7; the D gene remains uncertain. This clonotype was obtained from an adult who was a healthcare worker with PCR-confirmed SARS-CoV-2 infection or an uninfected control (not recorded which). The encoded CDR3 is CASANQDEQYF. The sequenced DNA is TGTGCCAGCGCGAACCAGGATGAGCAGTACTTC.